The sequence of this T cell receptor (beta chain) was determined in a study of blood T cell repertoires in COVID-19. For the study at large: Collection of acute and convalescent COVID-19 samples took place in the United States, Italy and Spain. PBMCs, B-cell-depleted T cells, or T cells provided the cDNA or gDNA that made up the material.

This CDR3 is built from 14 residues. Germline V gene lookup returns CDR1 KGHSH and CDR2 LQKENI. Germline trimming cut 0 bases from V and 6 bases from J; bases unmatched to any gene: 5. As processed by the authors: Using reference gene primer amplification, nucleated cell counts were estimated. Data came from immunoSEQ multiplex PCR; TCRdb stores just in-frame clones and leaves some out. V and J calls and clone size are as listed in that table; D and trimming were resolved from the DNA. Altogether a few hundred thousand clones are present, roughly 89% being singletons, with the ten largest covering roughly 0.96%.

The TCR originated in a woman between 40 and 50 years old who had recovered from COVID-19. Sequencing was carried out using peripheral blood. The rearrangement links TRBV18 to TRBJ2-7; TRBD2 aligns across 7 bases. The CDR3 DNA follows: TGTGCCAGCTCACCACCAAGCACTAGCGTCGAGCAGTACTTC. This gives the protein CASSPPSTSVEQYF.